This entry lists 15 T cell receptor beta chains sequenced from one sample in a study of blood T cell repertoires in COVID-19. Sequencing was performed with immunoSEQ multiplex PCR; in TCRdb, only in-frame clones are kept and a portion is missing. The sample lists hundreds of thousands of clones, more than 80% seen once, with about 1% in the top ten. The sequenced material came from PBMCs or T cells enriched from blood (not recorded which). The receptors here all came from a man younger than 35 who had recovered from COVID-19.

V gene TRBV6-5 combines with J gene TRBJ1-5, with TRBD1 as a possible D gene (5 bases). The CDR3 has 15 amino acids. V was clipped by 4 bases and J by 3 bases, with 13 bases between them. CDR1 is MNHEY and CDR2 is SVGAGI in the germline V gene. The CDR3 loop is CASSLSRVSNQPQHF. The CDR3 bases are TGTGCCAGCAGTTTGTCCAGGGTCTCCAATCAGCCCCAGCATTTT.

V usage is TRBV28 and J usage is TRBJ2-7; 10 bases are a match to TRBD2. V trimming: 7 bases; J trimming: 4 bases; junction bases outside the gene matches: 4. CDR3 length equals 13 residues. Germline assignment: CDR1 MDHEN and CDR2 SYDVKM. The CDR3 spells CASIRTSGYEQYF. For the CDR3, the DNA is TGTGCCAGCATCAGGACTAGCGGTTACGAGCAGTACTTC. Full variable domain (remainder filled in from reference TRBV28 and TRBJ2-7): DVKVTQSSRYLVKRTGEKVFLECVQDMDHENMFWYRQDPGLGLRLIYFSYDVKMKEKGDIPEGYSVSREKKERFSLILESASTNQTSMYLCASIRTSGYEQYFGPGTRLTVT.

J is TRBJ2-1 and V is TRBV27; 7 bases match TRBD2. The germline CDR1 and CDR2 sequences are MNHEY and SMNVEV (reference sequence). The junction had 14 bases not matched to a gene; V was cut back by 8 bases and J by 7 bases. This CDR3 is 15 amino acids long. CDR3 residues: CASSYKGTGRNEQFF. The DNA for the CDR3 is TGTGCCAGCTCTTATAAGGGGACCGGGAGGAATGAGCAGTTCTTC.

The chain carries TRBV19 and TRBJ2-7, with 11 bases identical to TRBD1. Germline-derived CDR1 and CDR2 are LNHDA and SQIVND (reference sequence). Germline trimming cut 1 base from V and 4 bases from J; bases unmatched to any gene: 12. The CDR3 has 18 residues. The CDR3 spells CASSIGEGQGGISYEQYF. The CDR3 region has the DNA TGTGCCAGTAGTATAGGGGAGGGACAGGGGGGAATTTCATACGAGCAGTACTTC.

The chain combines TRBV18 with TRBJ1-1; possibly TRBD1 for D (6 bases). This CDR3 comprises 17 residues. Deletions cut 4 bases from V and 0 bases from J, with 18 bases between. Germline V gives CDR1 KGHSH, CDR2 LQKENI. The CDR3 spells CASSRVATGAMNTEAFF. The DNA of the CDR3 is TGTGCCAGCTCACGAGTCGCGACAGGAGCTATGAACACTGAAGCTTTCTTT. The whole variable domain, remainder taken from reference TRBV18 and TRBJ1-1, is NAGVMQNPRHLVRRRGQEARLRCSPMKGHSHVYWYRQLPEEGLKFMVYLQKENIIDESGMPKERFSAEFPKEGPSILRIQQVVRGDSAAYFCASSRVATGAMNTEAFFGQGTRLTVV.

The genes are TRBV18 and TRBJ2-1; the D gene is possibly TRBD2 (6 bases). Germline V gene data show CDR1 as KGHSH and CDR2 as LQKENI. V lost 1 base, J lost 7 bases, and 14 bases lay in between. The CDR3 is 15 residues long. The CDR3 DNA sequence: TGTGCCAGCTCACCACAGCCCTCTAGCGTAAATGAGCAGTTCTTC. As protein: CASSPQPSSVNEQFF.

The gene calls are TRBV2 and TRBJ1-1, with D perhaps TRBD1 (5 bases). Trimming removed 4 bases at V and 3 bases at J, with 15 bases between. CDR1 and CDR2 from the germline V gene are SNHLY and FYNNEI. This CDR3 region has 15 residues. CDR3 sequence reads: CASSGRGWYDTEAFF. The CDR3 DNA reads TGTGCCAGCAGTGGGCGGGGGTGGTATGACACTGAAGCTTTCTTT.

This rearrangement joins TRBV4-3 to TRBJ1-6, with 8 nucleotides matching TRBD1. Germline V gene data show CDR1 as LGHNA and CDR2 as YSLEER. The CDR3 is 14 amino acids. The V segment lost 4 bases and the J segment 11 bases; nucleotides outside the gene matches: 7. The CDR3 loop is CASSPGQGHPPLHF. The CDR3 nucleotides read TGCGCCAGCAGCCCCGGACAGGGTCATCCACCCCTCCACTTT.

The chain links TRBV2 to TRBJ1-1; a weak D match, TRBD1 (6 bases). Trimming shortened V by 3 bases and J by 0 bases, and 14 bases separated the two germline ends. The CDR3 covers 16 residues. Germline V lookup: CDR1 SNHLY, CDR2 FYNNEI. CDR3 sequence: CASSDPDPGVNTEAFF. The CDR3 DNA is TGTGCCAGCAGTGATCCCGACCCAGGGGTGAACACTGAAGCTTTCTTT.

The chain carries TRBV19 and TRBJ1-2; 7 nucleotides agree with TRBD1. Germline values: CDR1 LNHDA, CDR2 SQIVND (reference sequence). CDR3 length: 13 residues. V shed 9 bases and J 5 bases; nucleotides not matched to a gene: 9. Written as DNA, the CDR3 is TGTGCCAGCGGGACAGCCGACGGATATGGCTACACCTTC. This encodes CASGTADGYGYTF.

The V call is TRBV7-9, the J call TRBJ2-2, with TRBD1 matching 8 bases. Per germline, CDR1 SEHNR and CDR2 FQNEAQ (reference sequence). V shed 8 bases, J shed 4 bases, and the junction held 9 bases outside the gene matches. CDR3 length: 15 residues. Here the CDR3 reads CASLPPDRATGELFF. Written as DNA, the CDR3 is TGTGCCAGCCTACCCCCGGACAGGGCCACCGGGGAGCTGTTTTTT.

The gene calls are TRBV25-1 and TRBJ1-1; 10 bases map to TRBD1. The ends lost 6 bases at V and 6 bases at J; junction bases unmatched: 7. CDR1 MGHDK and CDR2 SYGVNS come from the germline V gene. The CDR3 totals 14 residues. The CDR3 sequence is CASRTTGGASEAFF. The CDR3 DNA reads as TGTGCCAGCAGAACGACAGGGGGCGCTTCTGAAGCTTTCTTT.

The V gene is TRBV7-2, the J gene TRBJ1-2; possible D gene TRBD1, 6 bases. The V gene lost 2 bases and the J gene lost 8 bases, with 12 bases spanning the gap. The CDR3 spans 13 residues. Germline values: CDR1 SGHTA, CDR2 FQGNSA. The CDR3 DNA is TGTGCCAGCAGCTTATACAGGGCAAAGGGCTACACCTTC. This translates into CASSLYRAKGYTF.

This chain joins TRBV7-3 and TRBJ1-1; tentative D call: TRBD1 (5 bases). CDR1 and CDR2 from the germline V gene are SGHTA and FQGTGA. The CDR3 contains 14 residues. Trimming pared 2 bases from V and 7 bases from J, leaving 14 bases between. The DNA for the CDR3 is TGTGCCAGCAGCTTAGGAGGGGAACTCGGTGAAGCTTTCTTT. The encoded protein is CASSLGGELGEAFF.

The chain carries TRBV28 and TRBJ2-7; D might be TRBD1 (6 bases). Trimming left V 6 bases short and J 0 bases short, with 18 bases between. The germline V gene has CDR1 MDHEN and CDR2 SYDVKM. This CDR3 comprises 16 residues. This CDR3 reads CASSTTGTPSSYEQYF. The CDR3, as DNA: TGTGCCAGCAGCACCACGGGGACACCTAGCTCCTACGAGCAGTACTTC.